Listed below are T cell receptor beta chains from one sample, sequenced in a study of OX40 agonist ivuxolimab in advanced cancers. TCRdb's table, derived via immunoSEQ multiplex PCR, lists solely in-frame clones and lacks some. The sample consists of 60,000 to 90,000 clones, about 88% of them appearing once. Specimen: CD4+ or CD8+ T cells sorted from blood, collected in a trial of the OX40 agonist ivuxolimab. The receptor set was obtained from an adult with an advanced solid tumor such as melanoma, head and neck, liver or kidney cancer. Each CDR3 is given with its conserved first and last residue. D genes are given only for firm matches. Not all rows give a size; the values are once, few, many and, for expanded clones, a class.

J gene	D gene	V gene	clone size	CDR3 protein	CDR3 DNA
TRBJ2-5	NA	TRBV5-1	NA	CASSLGATQGGATQYF	TGCGCCAGCAGCTTGGGAGCAACCCAAGGCGGGGCGACCCAGTACTTC
TRBJ1-1	TRBD1	TRBV25-1	NA	CASSELDRGAEAFF	TGTGCCAGCAGTGAATTGGACAGGGGGGCTGAAGCTTTCTTT
TRBJ1-6	NA	TRBV7-3	NA	CASSSQGLANSPLHF	TGTGCCAGCAGCTCACAGGGTCTCGCTAATTCACCCCTCCACTTT
TRBJ2-4	TRBD1	TRBV5-4	NA	CASSSTDRGATIQYF	TGTGCCAGCAGCTCGACGGACAGGGGGGCCACGATTCAGTACTTC
TRBJ1-5	NA	TRBV28	NA	CASKRVDQPQHF	TGTGCCAGCAAGAGGGTGGATCAGCCCCAGCATTTT
TRBJ2-7	TRBD2	TRBV30	once	CAWRSTSGNYEQYF	TGTGCCTGGAGATCTACTAGCGGGAATTACGAGCAGTACTTC
TRBJ2-3	TRBD2	TRBV5-4	NA	CASSRGLAGTDTQYF	TGTGCCAGCAGCCGTGGACTAGCGGGAACAGATACGCAGTATTTT
TRBJ2-2	NA	TRBV9	NA	CASSDRGTARSNTGELFF	TGTGCCAGCAGCGACCGGGGGACAGCTAGATCGAACACCGGGGAGCTGTTTTTT
TRBJ2-1	TRBD1	TRBV9	NA	CASSAVGQGYNEQFF	TGTGCCAGCAGCGCCGTTGGACAGGGTTACAATGAGCAGTTCTTC
TRBJ2-7	TRBD2	TRBV4-1	NA	CASSQGRGGSEQYF	TGCGCCAGCAGCCAAGGGCGGGGGGGCTCCGAGCAGTACTTC
TRBJ2-7	TRBD2	TRBV6-5	NA	CASSQTTSATYEQYF	TGTGCCAGCAGCCAAACTACTAGCGCAACCTACGAGCAGTACTTC
TRBJ2-7	NA	TRBV6-1	NA	CASSGPRGQNSYEQYF	TGTGCCAGCAGTGGCCCGCGGGGGCAGAATTCCTACGAGCAGTACTTC
TRBJ1-1	NA	TRBV2	once	CASSSQPLVEAFF	TGTGCCAGCAGCTCCCAGCCCCTGGTTGAAGCTTTCTTT
TRBJ2-1	TRBD2	TRBV5-8	NA	CASTDPGGMGLASYEQFF	TGTGCCAGCACCGACCCCGGAGGGATGGGACTAGCGTCGTATGAGCAGTTCTTC
TRBJ2-5	NA	TRBV7-7	once	CASSQFPRGETQYF	TGTGCCAGCAGCCAATTCCCGAGGGGTGAGACCCAGTACTTC